These T cell receptor beta chains were read from a single sample in a study of blood T cell repertoires in COVID-19. Sequenced by immunoSEQ multiplex PCR; TCRdb stores in-frame clones only, minus some. The table shows about 150,000 clones, with around 75% occurring only once. The sample consisted of peripheral blood. The receptors shown here come from an older woman with COVID-19, enrolled during active disease. The CDR3 runs from the conserved cysteine through the conserved F or W. Each record gives: D gene, J gene, V gene, clone size, CDR3 DNA, CDR3 protein. The D gene is left open where the match is weak. Part of the rows lack a size; the others show once, few, many or a class for expanded clones.

D: TRBD1; J: TRBJ1-1; V: TRBV5-6; size: .; DNA: TGTGCCAGCAGCCTGGGACAGGGTATAACTGAAGCTTTCTTT; CDR3: CASSLGQGITEAFF
D: .; J: TRBJ1-2; V: TRBV19; size: .; DNA: TGTGCCAGTAGTGGGTCCCGCGCTAGCGTGAGCTACACCTTC; CDR3: CASSGSRASVSYTF
D: .; J: TRBJ1-2; V: TRBV5-5; size: .; DNA: TGTGCCAGCAGCCCCAATCCTGGGGGCAGGTCTGGCTACACCTTC; CDR3: CASSPNPGGRSGYTF
D: .; J: TRBJ1-2; V: TRBV3-1/TRBV3-2; size: .; DNA: TGTGCCAGCAGCCAAGTCGTGTCTTATGGCTACACCTTC; CDR3: CASSQVVSYGYTF
D: .; J: TRBJ1-2; V: TRBV30; size: .; DNA: TGTGCCTGGACCCCCGTCTATGGCTACACCTTC; CDR3: CAWTPVYGYTF
D: .; J: TRBJ1-6; V: TRBV5-1; size: .; DNA: TGCGCCAGCAGCCGGACAGCCGATAATTCACCCCTCCACTTT; CDR3: CASSRTADNSPLHF
D: .; J: TRBJ1-2; V: TRBV18; size: .; DNA: TGTGCCAGCTCACCCACAGGACAAGAAGTCTATGGCTACACCTTC; CDR3: CASSPTGQEVYGYTF
D: .; J: TRBJ1-6; V: TRBV28; size: once; DNA: TGTGCCAGCAGTTTATGGGCAGGATCACCCCTCCACTTT; CDR3: CASSLWAGSPLHF
D: .; J: TRBJ2-3; V: TRBV5-1; size: .; DNA: TGCGCCAGCAGCTCGACTTCACAGGCGCAGTATTTT; CDR3: CASSSTSQAQYF
D: TRBD2; J: TRBJ2-7; V: TRBV11-3; size: .; DNA: TGTGCCAGCAGTACAATGGGCGGGAGTGAGCAGTACTTC; CDR3: CASSTMGGSEQYF
D: TRBD1; J: TRBJ2-7; V: TRBV18; size: .; DNA: TGTGCCAGCTCACCGAAGGATACCGGGACAGGGGGCGGCGAGCAGTACTTC; CDR3: CASSPKDTGTGGGEQYF
D: .; J: TRBJ1-6; V: TRBV4-3; size: .; DNA: TGCGCCAGCAGCCGCACGAGGGGGTATAATTCACCCCTCCACTTT; CDR3: CASSRTRGYNSPLHF
D: TRBD2; J: TRBJ2-1; V: TRBV5-4; size: .; DNA: TGTGCCAGCAGCTCAGGGACTAGCGGGGGGGCGGGCAATGAGCAGTTCTTC; CDR3: CASSSGTSGGAGNEQFF
D: TRBD1; J: TRBJ1-2; V: TRBV5-6; size: .; DNA: TGTGCCAGCAGCTTCAAGGGGGCTCCCTACTATGGCTACACCTTC; CDR3: CASSFKGAPYYGYTF
D: .; J: TRBJ1-1; V: TRBV18; size: few; DNA: TGTGCCTCCGGGCGGGTGATGAACACTGAAGCTTTCTTT; CDR3: CASGRVMNTEAFF
D: TRBD1; J: TRBJ1-2; V: TRBV2; size: few; DNA: TGTGCCAGCAGTACAGGGGCCGGTGGCTACACCTTC; CDR3: CASSTGAGGYTF
D: .; J: TRBJ2-3; V: TRBV5-1; size: .; DNA: TGCGCCAGCAGCTTTTGGAGCGGAACCGTCCCCACAGATACGCAGTATTTT; CDR3: CASSFWSGTVPTDTQYF
D: .; J: TRBJ1-2; V: TRBV6-5; size: .; DNA: TGTGCCAGCAGTTACTCGGGGTCAGGGAACTATGGCTACACCTTC; CDR3: CASSYSGSGNYGYTF
D: .; J: TRBJ2-3; V: TRBV6-2/TRBV6-3; size: .; DNA: TGTGCCAGCAGTCCCGCGGCAGGGCTTAGTCCTACGCAGTATTTT; CDR3: CASSPAAGLSPTQYF
D: .; J: TRBJ1-1; V: TRBV6-5; size: .; DNA: TGTGCCAGCAACGCAGACTGGGGGAGGTCTGAAGCTTTCTTT; CDR3: CASNADWGRSEAFF
D: TRBD1; J: TRBJ1-6; V: TRBV18; size: .; DNA: TGTGCCAGCTCACCTGGGACAGCTACTAATTCACCCCTCCACTTT; CDR3: CASSPGTATNSPLHF
D: .; J: TRBJ1-2; V: TRBV4-1; size: .; DNA: TGCGCCAGCAGCCAAGATTTTGGGGGGAGGACCAACTATGGCTACACCTTC; CDR3: CASSQDFGGRTNYGYTF
D: .; J: TRBJ1-5; V: TRBV6-5; size: .; DNA: TGTGCCAGCGGACAGAGCAATCAGCCCCAGCATTTT; CDR3: CASGQSNQPQHF
D: TRBD1; J: TRBJ1-2; V: TRBV5-1; size: .; DNA: TGCGCCAGCAGCCCAGAACAGGGGTCTGGCTACACCTTC; CDR3: CASSPEQGSGYTF
D: .; J: TRBJ1-2; V: TRBV6-5; size: .; DNA: TGTGCCAGGACTCTTCTGAAAGTTAACTATGGCTACACCTTC; CDR3: CARTLLKVNYGYTF
D: .; J: TRBJ1-1; V: TRBV4-2; size: .; DNA: TGTGCCAGCAGCTCCGGGCGGGGCAACACTGAAGCTTTCTTT; CDR3: CASSSGRGNTEAFF